This T cell receptor (beta chain) was obtained from a study of cytotoxic CD8 clonotypes in ibrutinib-treated CLL. Study at large: Average yields of 255,043 productive templates and approximately 100,000 productive rearrangements characterized the samples.

Findings of the study overall: Public clonotypes were rare and shrank or held steady on treatment. Clonality was elevated at ibrutinib response and had returned toward baseline at progression. Pretreatment clonality was elevated relative to age-matched healthy donors and paralleled circulating CD8+ T-cell counts.

Measured with immunoSEQ multiplex PCR; TCRdb has only the in-frame clones, and not every one. The data hold approximately 190,000 clones, with 79% observed a single time. The CDR3 contains 14 residues. The germline gives CDR1 SGHRS, CDR2 YFSETQ. The V end was cut by 6 bases, the J end by 5 bases, with 17 bases between. As concerns this clone: Its specificity is unknown.

Specimen: PBMCs, collected after 12 months of ibrutinib treatment. The V and J genes are TRBV5-1 and TRBJ1-1; D is perhaps TRBD1 (6 bases). This receptor was identified in a human donor with chronic lymphocytic leukemia. The CDR3 region has the DNA TGCGCCAGCAAAGTGGGGGCGCTTGGAACTGAAGCTTTCTTT. Its translation is CASKVGALGTEAFF. Supplemented by reference TRBV5-1 and TRBJ1-1, the full variable domain reads KAGVTQTPRYLIKTRGQQVTLSCSPISGHRSVSWYQQTPGQGLQFLFEYFSETQRNKGNFPGRFSGRQFSNSRSEMNVSTLELGDSALYLCASKVGALGTEAFFGQGTRLTVV.